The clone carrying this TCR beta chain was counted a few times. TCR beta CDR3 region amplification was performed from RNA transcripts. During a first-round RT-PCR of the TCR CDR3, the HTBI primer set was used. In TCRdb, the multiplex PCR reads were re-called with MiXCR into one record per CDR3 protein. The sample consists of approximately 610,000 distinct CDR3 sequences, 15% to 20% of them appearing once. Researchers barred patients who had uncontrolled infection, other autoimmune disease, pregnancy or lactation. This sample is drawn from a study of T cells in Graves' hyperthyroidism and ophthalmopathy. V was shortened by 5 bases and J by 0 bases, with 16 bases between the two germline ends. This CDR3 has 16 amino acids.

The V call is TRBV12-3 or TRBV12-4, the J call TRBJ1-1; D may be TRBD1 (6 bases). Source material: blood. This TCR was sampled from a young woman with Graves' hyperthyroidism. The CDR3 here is CASSGVQDSMNTEAFF. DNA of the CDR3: TGTGCCAGCAGTGGAGTTCAGGACAGTATGAACACTGAAGCTTTCTTT.